This entry features one T cell receptor beta chain sequence. The sample comes from a study of blood T cell repertoires in COVID-19. Overall study: Samples representing acute and convalescent COVID-19 were sourced from the United States, Italy and Spain. T cells, B-cell-depleted T cells, or PBMCs provided the cDNA or gDNA that served as material.

Methods used by the authors: Estimation of nucleated cell counts was performed using reference gene primer amplification. Libraries were prepared by immunoSEQ multiplex PCR; TCRdb keeps only in-frame clonotypes and omits some of them. V, J and clone size derive from that table, while D and trimming were established from the DNA sequence. The sample lists over 60,000 clones, around 85% occurring once. The germline V gene encodes CDR1 LNHDA and CDR2 SQIVND (reference sequence). The CDR3 loop spans 14 amino acids. V shed 4 bases, J shed 6 bases, and the junction held 5 bases outside the gene matches. Sequencing was carried out using peripheral blood. The rearrangement links TRBV19 to TRBJ1-2; 10 bases are a match to TRBD1. The sequence derives from a man aged 35-49 years with acute or convalescent COVID-19. This chain's CDR3 is CASSTLTGGDGYTF. The CDR3 DNA is TGTGCCAGTAGTACCTTGACAGGGGGCGATGGCTACACCTTC.